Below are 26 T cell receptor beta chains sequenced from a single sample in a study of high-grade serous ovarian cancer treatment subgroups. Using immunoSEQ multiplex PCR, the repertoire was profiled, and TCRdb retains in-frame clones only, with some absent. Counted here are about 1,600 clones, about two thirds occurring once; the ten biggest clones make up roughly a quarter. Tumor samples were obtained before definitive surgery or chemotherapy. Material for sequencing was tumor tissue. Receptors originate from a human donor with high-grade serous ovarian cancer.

The CDR3 bases are TGTGCCAGCAGCGTTTTGACTAGCGGGACAGATACGCAGTATTTT. It codes for CASSVLTSGTDTQYF. The V and J genes are TRBV9 and TRBJ2-3; 10 bases match TRBD2. From germline, CDR1 is SGDLS and CDR2 YYNGEE. The CDR3 is 15 residues long. After removal of 2 bases from V and 3 bases from J, the junction contained 3 bases not matched to a gene.

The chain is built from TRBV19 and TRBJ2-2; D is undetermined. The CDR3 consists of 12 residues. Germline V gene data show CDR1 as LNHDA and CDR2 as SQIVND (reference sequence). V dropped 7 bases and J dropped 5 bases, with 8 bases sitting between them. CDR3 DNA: TGTGCCAGTATCCCCAATACCGGGGAGCTGTTTTTT. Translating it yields CASIPNTGELFF.

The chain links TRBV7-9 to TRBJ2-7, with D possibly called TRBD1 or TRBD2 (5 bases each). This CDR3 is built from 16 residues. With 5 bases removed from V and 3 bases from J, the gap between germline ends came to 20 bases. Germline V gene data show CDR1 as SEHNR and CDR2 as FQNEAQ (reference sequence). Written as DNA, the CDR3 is TGTGCCAGCAGCGTCGATCCTCCGGGACCATTCTACGAGCAGTACTTC. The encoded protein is CASSVDPPGPFYEQYF.

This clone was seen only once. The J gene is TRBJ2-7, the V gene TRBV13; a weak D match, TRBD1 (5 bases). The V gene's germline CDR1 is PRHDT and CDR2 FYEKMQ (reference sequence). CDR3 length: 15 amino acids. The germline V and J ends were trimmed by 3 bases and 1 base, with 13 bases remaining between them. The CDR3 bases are TGTGCCAGCAGCTTTGATCAGGGTCGGTCCTACGAGCAGTACTTC. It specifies CASSFDQGRSYEQYF.

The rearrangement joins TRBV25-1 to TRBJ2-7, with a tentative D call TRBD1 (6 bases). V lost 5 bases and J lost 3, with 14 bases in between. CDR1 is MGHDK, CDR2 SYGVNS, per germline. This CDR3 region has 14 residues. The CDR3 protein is CASSRYTGSYEQYF. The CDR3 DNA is TGTGCCAGCAGTCGGTACACAGGGAGCTACGAGCAGTACTTC.

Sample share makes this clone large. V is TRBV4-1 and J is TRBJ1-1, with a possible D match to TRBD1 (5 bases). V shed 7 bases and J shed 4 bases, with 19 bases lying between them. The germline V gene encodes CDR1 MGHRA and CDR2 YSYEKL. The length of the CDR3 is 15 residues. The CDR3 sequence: CASIENAGSGTEAFF. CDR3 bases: TGCGCCAGCATCGAGAACGCAGGGTCAGGCACTGAAGCTTTCTTT.

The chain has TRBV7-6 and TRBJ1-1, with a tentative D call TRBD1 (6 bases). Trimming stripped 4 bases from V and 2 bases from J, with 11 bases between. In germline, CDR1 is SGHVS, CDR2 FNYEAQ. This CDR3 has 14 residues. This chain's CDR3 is CASSSGHQNTEAFF. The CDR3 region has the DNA TGTGCCAGCAGCTCGGGACATCAAAACACTGAAGCTTTCTTT.

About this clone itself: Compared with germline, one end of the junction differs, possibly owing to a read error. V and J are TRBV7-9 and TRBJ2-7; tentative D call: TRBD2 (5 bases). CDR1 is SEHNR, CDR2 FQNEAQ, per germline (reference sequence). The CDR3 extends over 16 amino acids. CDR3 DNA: TGCGCCAGCAGCCAAGACTTCCCGGGGAACGGCTACGAGCAGTACTTC. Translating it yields CASSQDFPGNGYEQYF.

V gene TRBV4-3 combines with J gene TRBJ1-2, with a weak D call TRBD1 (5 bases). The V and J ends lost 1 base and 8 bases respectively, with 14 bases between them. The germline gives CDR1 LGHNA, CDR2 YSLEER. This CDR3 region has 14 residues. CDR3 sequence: CASSQAQGWSGYTF. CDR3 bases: TGCGCCAGCAGCCAAGCTCAGGGATGGAGCGGCTACACCTTC.

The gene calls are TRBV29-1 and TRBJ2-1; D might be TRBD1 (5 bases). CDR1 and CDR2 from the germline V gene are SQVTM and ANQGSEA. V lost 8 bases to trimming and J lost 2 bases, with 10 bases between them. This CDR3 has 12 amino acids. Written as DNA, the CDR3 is TGCAGCATACGACAGCCCTACAATGAGCAGTTCTTC. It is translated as CSIRQPYNEQFF.

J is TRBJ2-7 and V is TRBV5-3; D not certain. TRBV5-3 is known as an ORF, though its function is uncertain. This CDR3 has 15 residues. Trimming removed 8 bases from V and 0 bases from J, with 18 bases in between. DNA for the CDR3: TGTGCCAGCAGCCCCCCGGGCGCCCACTCCTACGAGCAGTACTTC. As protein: CASSPPGAHSYEQYF.

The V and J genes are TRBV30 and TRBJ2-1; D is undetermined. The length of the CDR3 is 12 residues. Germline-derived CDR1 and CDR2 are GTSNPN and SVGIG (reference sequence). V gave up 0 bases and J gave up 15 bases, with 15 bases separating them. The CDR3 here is CAWSVLDRFSFF. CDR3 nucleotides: TGTGCCTGGAGTGTGCTGGACCGGTTCTCGTTCTTC.

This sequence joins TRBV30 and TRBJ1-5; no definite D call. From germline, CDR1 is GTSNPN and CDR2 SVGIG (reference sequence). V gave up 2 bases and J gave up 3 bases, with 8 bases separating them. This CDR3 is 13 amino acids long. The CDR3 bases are TGTGCCTGGAGTAAGGCGTTCAATCAGCCCCAGCATTTT. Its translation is CAWSKAFNQPQHF.

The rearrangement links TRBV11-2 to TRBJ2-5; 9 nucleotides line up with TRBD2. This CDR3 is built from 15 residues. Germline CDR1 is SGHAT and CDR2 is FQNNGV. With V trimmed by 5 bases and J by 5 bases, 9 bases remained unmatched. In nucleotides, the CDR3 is TGTGCCAGCAGCCATAGCGGGAGAATTGGGGAGACCCAGTACTTC. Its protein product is CASSHSGRIGETQYF.

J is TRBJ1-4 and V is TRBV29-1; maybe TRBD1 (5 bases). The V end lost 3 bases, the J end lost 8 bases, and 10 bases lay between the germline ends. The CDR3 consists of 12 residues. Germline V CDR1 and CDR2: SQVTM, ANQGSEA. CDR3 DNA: TGCAGCGTTGAGGCAGGGTCAGAAAAACTGTTTTTT. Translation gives CSVEAGSEKLFF. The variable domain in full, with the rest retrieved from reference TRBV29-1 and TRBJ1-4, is SAVISQKPSRDICQRGTSLTIQCQVDSQVTMMFWYRQQPGQSLTLIATANQGSEATYESGFVIDKFPISRPNLTFSTLTVSNMSPEDSSIYLCSVEAGSEKLFFGSGTQLSVL.

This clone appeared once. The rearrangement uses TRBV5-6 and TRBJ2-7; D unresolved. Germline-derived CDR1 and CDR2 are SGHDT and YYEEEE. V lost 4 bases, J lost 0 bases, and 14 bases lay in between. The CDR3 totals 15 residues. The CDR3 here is CASSPPGAHSYEQYF. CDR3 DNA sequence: TGTGCCAGCAGCCCCCCGGGCGCCCACTCCTACGAGCAGTACTTC.

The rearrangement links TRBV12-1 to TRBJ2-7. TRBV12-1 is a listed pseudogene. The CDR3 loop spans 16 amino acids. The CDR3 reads CASSTVKGVGSYEQYF. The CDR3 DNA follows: TGTGCCAGCAGCACAGTGAAAGGAGTCGGGTCCTACGAGCAGTACTTC.

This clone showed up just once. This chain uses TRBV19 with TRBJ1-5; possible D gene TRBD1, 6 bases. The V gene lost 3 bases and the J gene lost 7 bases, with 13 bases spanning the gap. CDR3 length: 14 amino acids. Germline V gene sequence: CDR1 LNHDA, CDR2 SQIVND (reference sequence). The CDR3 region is CASSISGEVQPQHF. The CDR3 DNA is TGTGCCAGTAGTATTTCAGGGGAAGTGCAGCCCCAGCATTTT.

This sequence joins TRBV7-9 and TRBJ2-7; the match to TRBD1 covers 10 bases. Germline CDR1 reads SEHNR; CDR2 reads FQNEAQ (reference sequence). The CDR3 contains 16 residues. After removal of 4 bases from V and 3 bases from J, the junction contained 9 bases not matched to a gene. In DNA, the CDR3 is TGTGCCAGCAGCTGGATCGGGACAGGGGAGGGCTACGAGCAGTACTTC. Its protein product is CASSWIGTGEGYEQYF.

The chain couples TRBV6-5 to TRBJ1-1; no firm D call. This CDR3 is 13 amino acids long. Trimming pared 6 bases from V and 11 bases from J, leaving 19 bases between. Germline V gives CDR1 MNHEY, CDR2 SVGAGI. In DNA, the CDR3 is TGTGCCAGCAGCCGAAACGAAGGTTCCCCGGCTTTCTTT. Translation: CASSRNEGSPAFF.

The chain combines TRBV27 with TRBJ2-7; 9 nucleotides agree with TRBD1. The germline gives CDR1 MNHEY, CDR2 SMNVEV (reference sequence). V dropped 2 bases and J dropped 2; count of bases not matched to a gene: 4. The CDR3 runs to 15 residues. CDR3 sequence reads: CASSLRGQGPYEQYF. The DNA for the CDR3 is TGTGCCAGCAGTTTACGGGGACAGGGTCCCTACGAGCAGTACTTC.

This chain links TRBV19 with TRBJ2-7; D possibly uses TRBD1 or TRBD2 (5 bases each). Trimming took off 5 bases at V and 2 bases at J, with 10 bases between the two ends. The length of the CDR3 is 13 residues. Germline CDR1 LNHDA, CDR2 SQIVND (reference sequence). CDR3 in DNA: TGTGCCAGTAGTCTTCGGGGCGCCTACGAGCAGTACTTC. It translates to CASSLRGAYEQYF. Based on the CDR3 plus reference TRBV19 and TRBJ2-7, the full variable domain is DGGITQSPKYLFRKEGQNVTLSCEQNLNHDAMYWYRQDPGQGLRLIYYSQIVNDFQKGDIAEGYSVSREKKESFPLTVTSAQKNPTAFYLCASSLRGAYEQYFGPGTRLTVT.

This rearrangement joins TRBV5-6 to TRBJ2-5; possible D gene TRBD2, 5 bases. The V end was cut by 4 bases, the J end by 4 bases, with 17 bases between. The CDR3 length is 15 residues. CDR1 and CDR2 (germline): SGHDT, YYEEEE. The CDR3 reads CASSLRRAGLETQYF. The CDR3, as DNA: TGTGCCAGCAGCCTCCGTCGGGCGGGCCTAGAGACCCAGTACTTC.

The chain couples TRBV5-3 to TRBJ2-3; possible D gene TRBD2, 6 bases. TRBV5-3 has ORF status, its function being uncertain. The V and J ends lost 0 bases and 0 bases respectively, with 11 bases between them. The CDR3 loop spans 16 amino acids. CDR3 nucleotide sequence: TGTGCCAGAAGCTTGGTAGCGGCCCAAAGCACAGATACGCAGTATTTT. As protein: CARSLVAAQSTDTQYF.

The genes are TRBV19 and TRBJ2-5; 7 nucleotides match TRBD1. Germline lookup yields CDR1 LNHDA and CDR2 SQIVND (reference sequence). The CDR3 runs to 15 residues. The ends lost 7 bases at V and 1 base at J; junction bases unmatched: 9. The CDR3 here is CASTQTAGGQETQYF. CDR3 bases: TGTGCCAGTACCCAAACCGCAGGGGGCCAAGAGACCCAGTACTTC.

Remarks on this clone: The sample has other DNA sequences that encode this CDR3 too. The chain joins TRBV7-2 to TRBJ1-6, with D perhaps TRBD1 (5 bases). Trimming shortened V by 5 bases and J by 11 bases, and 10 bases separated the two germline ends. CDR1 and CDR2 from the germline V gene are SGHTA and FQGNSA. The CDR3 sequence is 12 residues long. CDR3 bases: TGTGCCAGCAGCCTCGGGACGCCACCCCTCCACTTT. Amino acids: CASSLGTPPLHF.